This TCR beta chain was documented in a study of radiation and T cells in renal cell carcinoma. Study-wide results and caveats: Top tumor clonotypes rose in blood 2 weeks post-radiation, then contracted.

Assay: immunoSEQ multiplex PCR; the TCRdb copy retains only in-frame clones and omits some. The sample contains about 130,000 clones, nearly 90% of which appear only once. CDR1 and CDR2 (germline): SSHAT, FNYEAQ (reference sequence). CDR3 length: 14 residues. Indicated time point: baseline pretreatment blood. The sample's treatment: 15 Gy SBRT to primary tumor, nephrectomy 4 weeks later. Radiation-treated patients gave blood at baseline, week 2 and week 4. This clone was seen just once. Its specificity is unknown. Mismatch with germline at one junction end may stem from a read error. This clonotype originated in a woman aged 50 to 60 with renal cell carcinoma. Sample: blood, taken from a patient whose treatment included radiotherapy and nephrectomy. The V call is TRBV7-7, the J call TRBJ2-5; no clear D gene. The CDR3 DNA follows: TGTGCTAGCAGCCCATCCGGTTACCAAGAGACCCAGTACTTC. This sequence encodes CASSPSGYQETQYF.